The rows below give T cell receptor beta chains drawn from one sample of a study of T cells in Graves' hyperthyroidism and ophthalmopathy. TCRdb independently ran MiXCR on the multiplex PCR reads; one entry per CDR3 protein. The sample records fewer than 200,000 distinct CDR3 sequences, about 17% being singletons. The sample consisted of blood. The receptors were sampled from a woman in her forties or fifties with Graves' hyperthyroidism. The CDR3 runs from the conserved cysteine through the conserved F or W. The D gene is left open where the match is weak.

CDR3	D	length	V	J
CASSYSNTVLGDTEAFF	-	17	TRBV6-2/TRBV6-3	TRBJ1-1
CASSAPSGGFTDTQYF	TRBD2	16	TRBV9	TRBJ2-3
CASSQEPQGGAVYGYTF	TRBD1	17	TRBV4-1	TRBJ1-2
CASSQDYGNEKLFF	-	14	TRBV4-2	TRBJ1-4
CASSFTGSGEQFF	-	13	TRBV7-9	TRBJ2-1
CASSSTGSLYNSPLHF	-	16	TRBV6-1	TRBJ1-6
CASSSWDSNQPQHF	-	14	TRBV11-3	TRBJ1-5
CASSRGGAHTEAFF	-	14	TRBV19	TRBJ1-1
CASSQTSGVYEQYF	TRBD2	14	TRBV7-8	TRBJ2-7
CASSLWALELFF	-	12	TRBV7-9	TRBJ1-4
CASSPGTPTPRTQYF	-	15	TRBV2	TRBJ2-5
CASSTWTENNEQFF	-	14	TRBV7-9	TRBJ2-1
CASSHPDGETQYF	-	13	TRBV4-2	TRBJ2-5
CASSFRGGYYGYTF	TRBD1	14	TRBV28	TRBJ1-2
CASSRGGGRYNEQFF	-	15	TRBV7-2	TRBJ2-1
CASSLRAGITEAFF	-	14	TRBV7-2	TRBJ1-1
CASSLVGLVDTEAFF	-	15	TRBV11-2	TRBJ1-1
CASSLDAGRGTEAFF	-	15	TRBV5-1	TRBJ1-1
CASSLEGQGARAFF	TRBD1	14	TRBV7-2	TRBJ1-1
CASSLRVTAYQPQHF	-	15	TRBV28	TRBJ1-5
CASSSRTAYNEQFF	-	14	TRBV27	TRBJ2-1
CASTYRQGRQPQHF	TRBD1	14	TRBV6-1	TRBJ1-5
CASSLLNGDYGYTF	-	14	TRBV11-2	TRBJ1-2
CASSLGAGGYYEQYF	TRBD2	15	TRBV5-5	TRBJ2-7
CASSSAGLAYTDTQYF	TRBD2	16	TRBV28	TRBJ2-3
CASTAGRYGYTF	-	12	TRBV12-3/TRBV12-4	TRBJ1-2
CTSSQEASSQETQYF	-	15	TRBV4-2	TRBJ2-5
CASSLLGVNTEAFF	-	14	TRBV7-9	TRBJ1-1
CASSLWRGRAPEKLFF	TRBD1	16	TRBV9	TRBJ1-4
CASTRLNNQPQHF	-	13	TRBV19	TRBJ1-5
CSVGTVACNEQFF	-	13	TRBV29-1	TRBJ2-1
CASSLMDGRNEKLFF	-	15	TRBV7-2	TRBJ1-4
CASSLWRLLNYGYTF	-	15	TRBV28	TRBJ1-2
CASSPPTGTQYF	-	12	TRBV18	TRBJ2-5